This TCR beta chain was observed in a study of immune heterogeneity within non-small cell lung tumors. The CDR3 totals 16 residues. Germline V gene sequence: CDR1 MDHEN, CDR2 SYDVKM. Deletions cut 7 bases from V and 0 bases from J, with 18 bases between. In a multiplex PCR, 32 V and 13 J primers amplified TCR beta CDR3. In TCRdb, the multiplex PCR reads were re-called with MiXCR into one record per CDR3 protein. The data hold 5,600 or so distinct CDR3 sequences, with 15% to 20% observed a single time. For each sample, template was approximately 0.6 ug of bulk tumor genomic DNA. In surgery, several biopsies were collected from each primary tumor at widely spaced sites. The patients were newly diagnosed with non-small cell lung cancer, had not been treated, and had curative surgery. Study-wide results and limits: Local T-cell clonality tracked local tumor mutational burden, showing a moderate yet significant relationship (R roughly 0.3).

Remarks on this clonotype: No antigen is known for it.

This chain joins TRBV28 and TRBJ1-1, with D possibly being TRBD1 (6 bases). This receptor was taken from a man aged 40-49 years with non-small cell lung cancer. The specimen sequenced was lung tumor tissue. The chain's CDR3 is CASTLGVGALNTEAFF. In nucleotides, the CDR3 is TGTGCCAGCACCCTGGGAGTGGGGGCCCTGAACACTGAAGCTTTCTTT.